This T cell receptor beta chain emerged from a study of control samples from healthy donors and cancer patients. Generated by immunoSEQ multiplex PCR, the TCRdb table keeps only in-frame clones and is missing some. Of about 92,000 clones listed, approximately 78% are singletons. In germline, CDR1 is SGDLS, CDR2 YYNGEE. J was trimmed by 4 bases and V by 4 bases; bases with no gene match: 9. The CDR3 covers 16 residues. Sequencing was performed on blood. This chain uses TRBV9 with TRBJ2-1; 9 nucleotides align to TRBD2. This TCR was recovered from a woman aged 60-70 years in good health. CDR3: CASSPRGGGVYNEQFF. In nucleotides, the CDR3 is TGTGCCAGCAGCCCCCGTGGCGGGGGGGTTTACAATGAGCAGTTCTTC.